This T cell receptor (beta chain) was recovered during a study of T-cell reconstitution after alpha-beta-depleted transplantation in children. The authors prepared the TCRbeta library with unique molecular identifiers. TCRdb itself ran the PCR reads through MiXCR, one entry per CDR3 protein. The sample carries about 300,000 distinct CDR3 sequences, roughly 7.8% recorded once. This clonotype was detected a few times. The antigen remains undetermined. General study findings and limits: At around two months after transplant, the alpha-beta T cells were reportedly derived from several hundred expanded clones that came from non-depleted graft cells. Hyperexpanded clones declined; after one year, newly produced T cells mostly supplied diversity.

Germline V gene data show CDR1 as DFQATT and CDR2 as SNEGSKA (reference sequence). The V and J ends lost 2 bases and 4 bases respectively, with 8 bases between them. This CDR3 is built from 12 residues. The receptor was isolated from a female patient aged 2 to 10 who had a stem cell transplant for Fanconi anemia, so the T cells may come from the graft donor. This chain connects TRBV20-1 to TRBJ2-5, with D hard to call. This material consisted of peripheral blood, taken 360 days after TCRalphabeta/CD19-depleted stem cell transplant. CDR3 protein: CSARKAGETQYF. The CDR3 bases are TGCAGTGCTAGAAAGGCCGGAGAGACCCAGTACTTC.